This entry features one TCR beta chain sequence. Its target is unknown. The read ends 3 residues early relative to the CDR3; the germline J gene fills the gap. This sample is part of a study of T cells in women clearing cervical HPV infection. Study context: Case blood was drawn when the lesion was first found; control blood after infection became undetectable. Study-level results: Timing of associations relative to infection is unclear; T-cell subsets were not isolated.

This CDR3 is built from 15 residues. Germline-derived CDR1 and CDR2 are MNHEY and SVGEGT. V lost 6 bases and J lost 4, with 16 bases in between. The data were produced by immunoSEQ multiplex PCR, yet TCRdb's version contains in-frame clones alone and is incomplete. The ten top clones account for just under 6.5%, within a sample of under 50,000 clones. This clonotype was sampled from a woman aged 18 to 75 with a cervical HPV16 infection that either progressed to CIN3+ or cleared (not recorded which). The rearrangement uses TRBV6-2 or TRBV6-3 and TRBJ1-5; D possibly corresponds to TRBD1 (5 bases). What was sequenced was blood buffy coat. The CDR3 spells CASRGGHLINQPQHF. The CDR3 DNA, read in part, is TGTGCCAGCAGGGGAGGACACTTGATTAATCAGCCC.